This TCR beta chain emerged from a study of control samples from healthy donors and cancer patients. The CDR3 has 13 residues. Germline CDR1 SGHKS, CDR2 YYEKEE (reference sequence). V was trimmed by 2 bases and J by 3 bases, leaving 8 bases between them. The assay was immunoSEQ multiplex PCR, and TCRdb's table has in-frame clones only and misses some. This table has about 140,000 clones, under 95% appearing once. The receptor comes from a man aged 35 to 55 in good health. This chain joins TRBV5-5 and TRBJ1-1; D is ambiguous. Sequencing input: blood. CDR3 protein: CASSLLWDTEAFF. The CDR3 coding sequence is TGTGCCAGCAGCTTATTGTGGGACACTGAAGCTTTCTTT.